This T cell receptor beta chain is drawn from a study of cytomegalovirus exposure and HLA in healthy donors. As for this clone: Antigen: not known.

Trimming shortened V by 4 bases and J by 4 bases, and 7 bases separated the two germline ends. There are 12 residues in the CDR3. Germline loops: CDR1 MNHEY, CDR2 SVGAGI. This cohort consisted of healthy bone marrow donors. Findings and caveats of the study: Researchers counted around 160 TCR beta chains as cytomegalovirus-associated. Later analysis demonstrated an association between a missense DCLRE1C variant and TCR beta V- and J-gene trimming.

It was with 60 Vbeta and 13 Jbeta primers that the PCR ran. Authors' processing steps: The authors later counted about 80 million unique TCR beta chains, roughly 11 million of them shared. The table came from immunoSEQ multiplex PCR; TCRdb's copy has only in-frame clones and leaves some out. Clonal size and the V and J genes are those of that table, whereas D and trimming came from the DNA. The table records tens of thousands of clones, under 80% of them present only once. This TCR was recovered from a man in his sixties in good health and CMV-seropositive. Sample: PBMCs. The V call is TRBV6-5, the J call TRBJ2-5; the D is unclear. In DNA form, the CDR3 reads TGTGCCAGCAGTTTCCTCCGAGAGACCCAGTACTTC. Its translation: CASSFLRETQYF.